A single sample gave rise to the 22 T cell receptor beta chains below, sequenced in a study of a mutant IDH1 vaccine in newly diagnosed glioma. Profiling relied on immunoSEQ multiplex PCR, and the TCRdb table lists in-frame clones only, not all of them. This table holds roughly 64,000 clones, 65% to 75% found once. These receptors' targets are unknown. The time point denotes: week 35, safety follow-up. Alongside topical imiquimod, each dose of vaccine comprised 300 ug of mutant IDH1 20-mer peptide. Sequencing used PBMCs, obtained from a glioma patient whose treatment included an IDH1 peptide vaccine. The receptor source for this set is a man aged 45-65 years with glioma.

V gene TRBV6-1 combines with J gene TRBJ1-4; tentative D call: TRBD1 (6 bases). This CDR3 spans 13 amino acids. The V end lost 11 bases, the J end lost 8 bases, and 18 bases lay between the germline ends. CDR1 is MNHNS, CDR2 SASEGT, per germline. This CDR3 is CAAKEGVEEKLFF. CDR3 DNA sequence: TGTGCCGCCAAGGAGGGGGTTGAAGAAAAACTGTTTTTT.

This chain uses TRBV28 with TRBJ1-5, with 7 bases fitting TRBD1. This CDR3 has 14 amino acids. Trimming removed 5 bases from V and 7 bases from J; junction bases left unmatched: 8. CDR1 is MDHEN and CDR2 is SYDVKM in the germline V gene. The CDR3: CASSPGQITQPQHF. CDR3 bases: TGTGCCAGCAGTCCGGGACAGATAACCCAGCCCCAGCATTTT.

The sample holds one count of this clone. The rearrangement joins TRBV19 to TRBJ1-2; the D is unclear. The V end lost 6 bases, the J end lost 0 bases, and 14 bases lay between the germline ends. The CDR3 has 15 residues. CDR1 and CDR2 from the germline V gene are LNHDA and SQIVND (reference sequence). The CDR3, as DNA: TGTGCCAGTAGCCTGCGTCAGCCAGCTAACTATGGCTACACCTTC. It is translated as CASSLRQPANYGYTF.

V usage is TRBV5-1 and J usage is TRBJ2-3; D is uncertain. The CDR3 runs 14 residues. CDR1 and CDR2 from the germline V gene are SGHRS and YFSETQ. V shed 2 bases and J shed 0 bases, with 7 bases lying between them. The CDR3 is CASSLHSSTDTQYF. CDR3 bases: TGCGCCAGCAGCTTACACAGTAGCACAGATACGCAGTATTTT.

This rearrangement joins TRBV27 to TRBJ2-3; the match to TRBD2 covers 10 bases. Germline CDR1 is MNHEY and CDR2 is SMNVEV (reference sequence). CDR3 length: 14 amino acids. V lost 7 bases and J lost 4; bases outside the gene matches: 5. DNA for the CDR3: TGTGCCAGCACTAGCGGGGGTGGAGCAGATACGCAGTATTTT. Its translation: CASTSGGGADTQYF.

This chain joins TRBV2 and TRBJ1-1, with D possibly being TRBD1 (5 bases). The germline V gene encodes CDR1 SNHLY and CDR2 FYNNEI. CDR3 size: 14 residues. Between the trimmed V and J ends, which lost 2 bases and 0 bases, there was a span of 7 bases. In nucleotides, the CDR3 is TGTGCCAGCAGTGAACGGGGGATGAACACTGAAGCTTTCTTT. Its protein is CASSERGMNTEAFF. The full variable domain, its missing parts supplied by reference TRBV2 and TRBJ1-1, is EPEVTQTPSHQVTQMGQEVILRCVPISNHLYFYWYRQILGQKVEFLVSFYNNEISEKSEIFDDQFSVERPDGSNFTLKIRSTKLEDSAMYFCASSERGMNTEAFFGQGTRLTVV.

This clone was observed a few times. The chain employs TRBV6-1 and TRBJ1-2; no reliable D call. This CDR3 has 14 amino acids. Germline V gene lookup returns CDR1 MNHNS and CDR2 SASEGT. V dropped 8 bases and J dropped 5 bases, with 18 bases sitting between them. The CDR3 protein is CASHIGGEAYGYTF. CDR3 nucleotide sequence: TGTGCCAGCCATATCGGAGGCGAAGCTTATGGCTACACCTTC.

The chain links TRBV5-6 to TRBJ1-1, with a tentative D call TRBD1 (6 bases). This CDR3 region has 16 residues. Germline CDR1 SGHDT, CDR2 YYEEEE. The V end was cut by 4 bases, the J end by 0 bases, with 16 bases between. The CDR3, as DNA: TGTGCCAGCAGCCCGACGGACAGATTCATGAACACTGAAGCTTTCTTT. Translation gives CASSPTDRFMNTEAFF.

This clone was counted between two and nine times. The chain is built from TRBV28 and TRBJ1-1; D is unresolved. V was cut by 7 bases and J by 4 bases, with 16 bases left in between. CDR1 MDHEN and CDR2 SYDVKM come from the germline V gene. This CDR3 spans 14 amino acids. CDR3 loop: CASTSRSSVTEAFF. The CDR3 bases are TGTGCCAGCACCTCTCGGTCGTCAGTCACTGAAGCTTTCTTT. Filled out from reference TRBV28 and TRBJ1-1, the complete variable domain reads DVKVTQSSRYLVKRTGEKVFLECVQDMDHENMFWYRQDPGLGLRLIYFSYDVKMKEKGDIPEGYSVSREKKERFSLILESASTNQTSMYLCASTSRSSVTEAFFGQGTRLTVV.

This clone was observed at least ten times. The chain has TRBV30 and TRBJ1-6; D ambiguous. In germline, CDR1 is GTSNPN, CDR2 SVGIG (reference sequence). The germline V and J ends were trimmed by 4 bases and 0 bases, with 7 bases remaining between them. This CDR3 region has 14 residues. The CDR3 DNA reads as TGTGCCTGGACAGTCACCTCCTATAATTCACCCCTCCACTTT. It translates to CAWTVTSYNSPLHF.

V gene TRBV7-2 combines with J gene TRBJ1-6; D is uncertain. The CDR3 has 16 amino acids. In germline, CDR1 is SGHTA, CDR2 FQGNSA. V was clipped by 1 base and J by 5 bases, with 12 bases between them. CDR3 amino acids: CASSLGGLSNNSPLHF. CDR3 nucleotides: TGTGCCAGCAGCTTAGGGGGTCTCAGTAATAATTCACCCCTCCACTTT.

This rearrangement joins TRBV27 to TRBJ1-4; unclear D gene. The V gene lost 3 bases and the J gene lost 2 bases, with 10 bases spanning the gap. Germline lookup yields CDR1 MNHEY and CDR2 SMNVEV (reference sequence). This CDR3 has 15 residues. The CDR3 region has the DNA TGTGCCAGCAGTTTCTCCCGGTACACTAATGAAAAACTGTTTTTT. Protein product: CASSFSRYTNEKLFF. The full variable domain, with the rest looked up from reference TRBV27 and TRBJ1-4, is EAQVTQNPRYLITVTGKKLTVTCSQNMNHEYMSWYRQDPGLGLRQIYYSMNVEVTDKGDVPEGYKVSRKEKRNFPLILESPSPNQTSLYFCASSFSRYTNEKLFFGSGTQLSVL.

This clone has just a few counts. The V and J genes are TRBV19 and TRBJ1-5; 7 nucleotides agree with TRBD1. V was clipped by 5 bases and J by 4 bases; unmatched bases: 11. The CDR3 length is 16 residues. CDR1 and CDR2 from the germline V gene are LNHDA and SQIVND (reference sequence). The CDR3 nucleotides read TGTGCCAGTAGTCCCTCAGACAGGGTAAGAAATCAGCCCCAGCATTTT. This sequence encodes CASSPSDRVRNQPQHF.

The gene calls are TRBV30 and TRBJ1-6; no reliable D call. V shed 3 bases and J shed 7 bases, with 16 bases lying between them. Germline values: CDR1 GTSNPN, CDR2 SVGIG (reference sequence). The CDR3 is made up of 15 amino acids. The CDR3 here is CAWSATRALNSPLHF. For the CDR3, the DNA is TGTGCCTGGAGCGCTACAAGGGCGCTAAATTCACCCCTCCACTTT.

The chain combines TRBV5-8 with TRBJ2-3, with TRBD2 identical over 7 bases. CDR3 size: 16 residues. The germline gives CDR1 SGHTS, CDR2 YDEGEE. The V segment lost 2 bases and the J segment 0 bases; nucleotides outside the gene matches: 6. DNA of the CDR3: TGTGCCAGCAGCTTCCAAGCGGGGAGAAGCACAGATACGCAGTATTTT. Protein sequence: CASSFQAGRSTDTQYF.

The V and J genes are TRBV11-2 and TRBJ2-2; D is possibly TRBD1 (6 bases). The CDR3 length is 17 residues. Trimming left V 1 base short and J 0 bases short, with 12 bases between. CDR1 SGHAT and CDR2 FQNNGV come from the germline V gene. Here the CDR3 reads CASSLVAPGANTGELFF. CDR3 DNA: TGTGCCAGCAGCTTAGTAGCCCCAGGGGCGAACACCGGGGAGCTGTTTTTT.

This CDR3 is CASRLAGNTGELFF. CDR3 DNA sequence: TGTGCCAGTAGGCTAGCGGGGAACACCGGGGAGCTGTTTTTT. V and J are TRBV19 and TRBJ2-2, with 8 bases lining up with TRBD2. The junction had 1 base not matched to a gene; V was cut back by 6 bases and J by 1 base. The CDR3 is 14 residues long. Germline values: CDR1 LNHDA, CDR2 SQIVND (reference sequence).

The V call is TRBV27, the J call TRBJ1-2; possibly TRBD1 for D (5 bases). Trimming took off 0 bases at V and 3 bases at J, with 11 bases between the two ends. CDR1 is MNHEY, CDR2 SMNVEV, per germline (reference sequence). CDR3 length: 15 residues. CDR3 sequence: CASSLSTAGDYGYTF. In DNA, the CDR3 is TGTGCCAGCAGTTTATCGACAGCTGGGGACTATGGCTACACCTTC.

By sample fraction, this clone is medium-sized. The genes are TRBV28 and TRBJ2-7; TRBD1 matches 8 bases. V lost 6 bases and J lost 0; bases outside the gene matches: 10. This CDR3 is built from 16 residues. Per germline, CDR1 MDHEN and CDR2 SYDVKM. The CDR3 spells CASSALTGGNSYEQYF. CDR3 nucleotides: TGTGCCAGCAGCGCCCTCACAGGGGGAAACTCCTACGAGCAGTACTTC.

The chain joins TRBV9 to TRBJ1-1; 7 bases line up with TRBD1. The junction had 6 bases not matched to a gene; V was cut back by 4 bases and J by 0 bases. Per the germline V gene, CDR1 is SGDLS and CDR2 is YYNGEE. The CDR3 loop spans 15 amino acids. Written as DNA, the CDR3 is TGTGCCAGCAGCCCACAGGGGAACCTGAACACTGAAGCTTTCTTT. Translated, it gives CASSPQGNLNTEAFF.

The CDR3 here is CATYKRGEDTGELFF. In DNA, the CDR3 is TGTGCCACCTATAAGCGGGGGGAGGACACCGGGGAGCTGTTTTTT. The chain has TRBV15 and TRBJ2-2, with 9 bases aligning to TRBD2. V lost 8 bases to trimming and J lost 3 bases; unmatched junction nucleotides: 7. The germline V gene encodes CDR1 LNHNV and CDR2 YYDKDF (reference sequence). The CDR3 contains 15 residues.

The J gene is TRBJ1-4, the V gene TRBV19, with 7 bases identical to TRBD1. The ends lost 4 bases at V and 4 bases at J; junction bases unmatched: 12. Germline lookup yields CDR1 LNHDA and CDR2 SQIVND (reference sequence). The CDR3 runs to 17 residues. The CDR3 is CASSRTPDRDYNEKLFF. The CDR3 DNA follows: TGTGCCAGTAGTAGAACGCCTGACAGGGACTATAATGAAAAACTGTTTTTT.